These 29 T cell receptor beta chains were sequenced from one sample in a study of CD8 T cells in Susac syndrome. Random hexamers were used to reverse transcribe an amount of about 0.45 to 1 ug RNA. TCRdb re-analysed the immunoSEQ multiplex PCR reads in MiXCR, keeping a single row per CDR3 protein. The sample includes some 150,000 distinct CDR3 sequences, approximately 94% of them seen just once. Sequences were obtained from CD8+ T cells from PBMCs. The source of these receptors is a human donor with multiple sclerosis.

This clonotype was counted once. The chain recombines TRBV9 with TRBJ2-7, with 9 nucleotides matching TRBD2. Germline values: CDR1 SGDLS, CDR2 YYNGEE. This CDR3 spans 14 amino acids. Trimming cost V 2 bases and J 5 bases; bases outside gene matches: 5. The CDR3 coding sequence is TGTGCCAGCAGCGTGAGCGGGGGGAGCGACGAGCAGTACTTC. This sequence encodes CASSVSGGSDEQYF.

The chain couples TRBV7-9 to TRBJ2-3; 9 bases fit TRBD2. Germline CDR1 is SEHNR and CDR2 is FQNEAQ (reference sequence). Trimming removed 8 bases from V and 3 bases from J; junction bases left unmatched: 15. The CDR3 runs 17 residues. This chain's CDR3 is CASGWLAGFGGTDTQYF. CDR3 bases: TGTGCCAGCGGCTGGCTAGCGGGGTTTGGAGGTACAGATACGCAGTATTTT.

The chain combines TRBV5-6 with TRBJ1-1; 7 bases are a match to TRBD1. CDR1 is SGHDT, CDR2 YYEEEE, per germline. This CDR3 has 17 residues. Trimming removed 4 bases from V and 1 base from J; junction bases left unmatched: 13. The CDR3 DNA reads TGTGCCAGCAGCACGGCCTTCAGGGGGGCAGAGAACACTGAAGCTTTCTTT. This encodes CASSTAFRGAENTEAFF.

CDR3 DNA: TGTGCCAGCAGCTTGGGGACAGAGAACACTGAAGCTTTCTTT. The encoded protein is CASSLGTENTEAFF. The chain carries TRBV5-4 and TRBJ1-1; tentative D call: TRBD1 (6 bases). Germline CDR1 and CDR2: SGHNT and YYREEE (reference sequence). There are 14 residues in the CDR3. V lost 0 bases and J 1 base, leaving 7 bases between the germline ends.

The V and J genes are TRBV27 and TRBJ2-2, with D unresolved. CDR3 length: 15 amino acids. The V gene lost 6 bases and the J gene lost 6 bases, with 17 bases spanning the gap. Germline loops: CDR1 MNHEY, CDR2 SMNVEV (reference sequence). The chain's CDR3 is CASSRSDRFPGELFF. The CDR3 DNA is TGTGCCAGCAGCCGGTCGGACCGATTCCCCGGGGAGCTGTTTTTT.

V usage is TRBV11-2 and J usage is TRBJ2-4, with 9 bases aligning to TRBD1. Germline trimming cut 5 bases from V and 4 bases from J; bases unmatched to any gene: 3. Germline V gives CDR1 SGHAT, CDR2 FQNNGV. There are 14 residues in the CDR3. Here the CDR3 DNA reads TGTGCCAGCAGCCTAGGACAGGGGAAAAACATTCAGTACTTC. Amino acids: CASSLGQGKNIQYF.

The chain recombines TRBV27 with TRBJ2-7; TRBD1 or TRBD2 may be the D gene (6 bases each). Between the trimmed V and J ends, which lost 3 bases and 2 bases, there was a span of 11 bases. The CDR3 has 14 residues. The germline CDR1 and CDR2 sequences are MNHEY and SMNVEV (reference sequence). This CDR3 is CASSFGGRTYEQYF. CDR3 in DNA: TGTGCCAGCAGTTTTGGGGGGCGTACCTACGAGCAGTACTTC.

V is TRBV12-3 or TRBV12-4 and J is TRBJ2-1, with TRBD2 as a possible D gene (5 bases). The J call may not be correct, given that the DNA end is closer to TRBJ2-7. This CDR3 is built from 14 residues. The CDR3 here is CASSLMAALDEQYF. The CDR3 coding sequence is TGTGCCAGCAGTTTAATGGCTGCACTAGACGAGCAGTACTTC.

The rearrangement uses TRBV9 and TRBJ2-6, with 8 bases that match TRBD1. Germline CDR1 reads SGDLS; CDR2 reads YYNGEE. V dropped 0 bases and J dropped 4; count of bases not matched to a gene: 6. The CDR3 consists of 17 residues. The CDR3 sequence is CASSVAGRGRGANVLTF. The DNA for the CDR3 is TGTGCCAGCAGCGTAGCTGGCAGGGGGCGAGGGGCCAACGTCCTGACTTTC.

This rearrangement joins TRBV3-1 to TRBJ1-5; D is undetermined. The V gene's germline CDR1 is LGHDT and CDR2 YNNKEL (reference sequence). This CDR3 region has 15 residues. With 0 bases removed from V and 6 bases from J, the gap between germline ends came to 12 bases. This chain's CDR3 is CASSQDLGRVQPQHF. Here the CDR3 DNA reads TGTGCCAGCAGCCAAGATCTGGGGAGGGTTCAGCCCCAGCATTTT.

The CDR3 is CASSSEGDEQFF. The CDR3, as DNA: TGTGCCAGCAGTTCCGAGGGGGATGAGCAGTTCTTC. V gene TRBV5-6 combines with J gene TRBJ2-1, with D possibly TRBD1 on 6 matching bases. Trimming removed 5 bases at V and 8 bases at J, with 11 bases between. The CDR3 is made up of 12 amino acids. Germline CDR1 is SGHDT and CDR2 is YYEEEE.

This clonotype appeared a single time. The chain uses TRBV20-1 and TRBJ2-6; no reliable D call. Trimming took 2 bases from V and 4 from J, leaving 6 bases between them. The germline V gene has CDR1 DFQATT and CDR2 SNEGSKA (reference sequence). This CDR3 has 13 amino acids. For the CDR3, the DNA is TGCAGTGCTAGAAGAAGAGGGGCCAACGTCCTGACTTTC. This codes for CSARRRGANVLTF.

This chain links TRBV30 with TRBJ1-1; weak D call: TRBD1 (5 bases). The germline V gene has CDR1 GTSNPN and CDR2 SVGIG (reference sequence). There are 14 residues in the CDR3. Trimming shortened V by 3 bases and J by 1 base, and 12 bases separated the two germline ends. CDR3 in amino acids: CAWRTQGGNTEAFF. The CDR3 region has the DNA TGTGCCTGGAGAACGCAGGGTGGGAACACTGAAGCTTTCTTT.

This chain uses TRBV3-1 with TRBJ1-2, with 9 nucleotides matching TRBD1. With V trimmed by 5 bases and J by 4 bases, 8 bases remained unmatched. The CDR3 has 15 residues. Germline V CDR1 and CDR2: LGHDT, YNNKEL (reference sequence). The CDR3 sequence: CASSGPGQGPYGYTF. The CDR3 bases are TGTGCCAGCAGCGGCCCGGGACAGGGCCCCTATGGCTACACCTTC.

This clonotype was recorded a few times. This chain connects TRBV27 to TRBJ2-7; no clear D. Germline assignment: CDR1 MNHEY and CDR2 SMNVEV (reference sequence). V was shortened by 6 bases and J by 1 base, with 4 bases between the two germline ends. The CDR3 runs to 11 residues. The CDR3 DNA sequence: TGTGCCAGCAGCCATTCCTACGAGCAGTACTTC. It translates to CASSHSYEQYF.

This clonotype has a count of ten or more. A read error may produce the germline difference seen at one junction end. The rearrangement joins TRBV5-1 to TRBJ2-1, with D perhaps matching TRBD1 (6 bases). This CDR3 is 11 amino acids long. Germline-derived CDR1 and CDR2 are SGHRS and YFSETQ. CDR3: CASSLGGEQFF. The CDR3 region has the DNA TGTGCCAGCAGCTTAGGGGGTGAGCAGTTCTTC. Complete variable domain (other parts from reference TRBV5-1 and TRBJ2-1): KAGVTQTPRYLIKTRGQQVTLSCSPISGHRSVSWYQQTPGQGLQFLFEYFSETQRNKGNFPGRFSGRQFSNSRSEMNVSTLELGDSALYLCASSLGGEQFFGPGTRLTVL.

CDR3 sequence (DNA): TGTGCCAGCAGCCAGAGACAGGCCCTCTACGAGCAGTACTTC. It translates to CASSQRQALYEQYF. The V call is TRBV13, the J call TRBJ2-7; D might be TRBD1 (6 bases). The ends were cut back, 5 bases at V and 3 bases at J, with 14 bases in the middle. From germline, CDR1 is PRHDT and CDR2 FYEKMQ (reference sequence). The CDR3 contains 14 residues.

This clonotype was found once. The chain is built from TRBV20-1 and TRBJ2-7; D tentatively fits TRBD1 or TRBD2 (5 bases each). The CDR3 is made up of 10 amino acids. Germline-derived CDR1 and CDR2 are DFQATT and SNEGSKA (reference sequence). Trimming took 5 bases from V and 3 from J, leaving 5 bases between them. The CDR3 is CSAGGYEQYF. For the CDR3, the DNA is TGCAGTGCTGGGGGCTACGAGCAGTACTTC.

The rearrangement joins TRBV21-1 to TRBJ2-5. TRBV21-1 is given as a pseudogene. The CDR3 runs 16 residues. The CDR3 DNA follows: TGTGCCAGCAGCAAAGGAGACCCCAACGACCATATCACCCAGTACTTC. It is translated as CASSKGDPNDHITQYF.

The gene calls are TRBV13 and TRBJ2-1; 8 bases match TRBD2. V lost 5 bases to trimming and J lost 4 bases; unmatched junction nucleotides: 10. Germline CDR1 is PRHDT and CDR2 is FYEKMQ (reference sequence). This CDR3 is 16 amino acids long. The chain's CDR3 is CASSNHRRGDYNEQFF. CDR3 bases: TGTGCCAGCAGCAATCACCGGCGGGGGGATTACAATGAGCAGTTCTTC.

The V gene is TRBV24-1, the J gene TRBJ2-1; D not resolved. V was trimmed by 5 bases and J by 13 bases, leaving 11 bases between them. This CDR3 spans 11 amino acids. CDR1 and CDR2 from the germline V gene are KGHDR and SFDVKD. CDR3 protein: CATSVSWEQFF. CDR3 DNA sequence: TGTGCCACCAGTGTGAGCTGGGAACAGTTCTTC.

J is TRBJ2-7 and V is TRBV20-1; TRBD1 agrees at 9 bases. CDR3 length: 14 amino acids. CDR1 and CDR2 (germline): DFQATT, SNEGSKA (reference sequence). The ends lost 4 bases at V and 2 bases at J; junction bases unmatched: 6. The CDR3 loop reads CSAKTGTGPYEQYF. In DNA, the CDR3 is TGCAGTGCTAAAACCGGGACAGGGCCCTACGAGCAGTACTTC.

For this clonotype: The junction differs from germline at one of its ends, possibly a read error. The chain couples TRBV20-1 to TRBJ2-7; 7 bases are shared with TRBD1. Germline assignment: CDR1 DFQATT and CDR2 SNEGSKA (reference sequence). CDR3 length equals 12 residues. CDR3 DNA: TGCAGTGCTGGAGACAGGGTCCACGAGCAGTACTTC. Translated: CSAGDRVHEQYF.

The chain uses TRBV5-4 and TRBJ2-1; tentatively, D is TRBD1 (5 bases). V was clipped by 3 bases and J by 8 bases, with 12 bases between them. The CDR3 loop spans 13 amino acids. Germline V CDR1 and CDR2: SGHNT, YYREEE (reference sequence). CDR3 residues: CASSSGKGDEQFF. The CDR3 DNA reads as TGTGCCAGCAGCTCAGGGAAAGGGGATGAGCAGTTCTTC.

The chain couples TRBV4-1 to TRBJ2-7; 10 bases line up with TRBD1. The CDR3 sequence is 15 residues long. Germline V lookup: CDR1 MGHRA, CDR2 YSYEKL. V gave up 1 base and J gave up 4 bases; unmatched junction bases: 4. As DNA, the CDR3 is TGCGCCAGCAGCCAAGTGGACAGGGGGGTGTACGAGCAGTACTTC. Translated, it gives CASSQVDRGVYEQYF.

The chain employs TRBV12-3 or TRBV12-4 and TRBJ1-2; 11 bases are shared with TRBD1. This CDR3 region has 14 residues. V trimming: 5 bases; J trimming: 7 bases; junction bases outside the gene matches: 6. CDR3 DNA sequence: TGTGCCAGCAGTCCCGGACAGGGGGCGGGTGGCTACACCTTC. This encodes CASSPGQGAGGYTF.

J is TRBJ2-7 and V is TRBV13, with 7 bases matching TRBD2. In germline, CDR1 is PRHDT, CDR2 FYEKMQ (reference sequence). Trimming at V came to 0 bases and at J to 5 bases, leaving 1 base not matched to a gene. There are 13 residues in the CDR3. The CDR3 DNA is TGTGCCAGCAGCTTAGGCCGGGGGGACGAGCAGTACTTC. It encodes CASSLGRGDEQYF.

CDR3 DNA sequence: TGTGCCAGCTCACCACCCGACAGGAATTACAATGAGCAGTTCTTC. Its translation is CASSPPDRNYNEQFF. The chain is built from TRBV18 and TRBJ2-1; maybe TRBD1 (6 bases). Trimming stripped 0 bases from V and 4 bases from J, with 10 bases between. This CDR3 contains 15 residues. The germline CDR1 and CDR2 sequences are KGHSH and LQKENI.

The chain employs TRBV28 and TRBJ2-7; D is ambiguous. Trimming cost V 2 bases and J 3 bases, with 8 bases left between them. From germline, CDR1 is MDHEN and CDR2 SYDVKM. CDR3 length: 13 residues. CDR3 DNA: TGTGCCAGCAGTTTACCGTTGGGCTACGAGCAGTACTTC. It yields the protein CASSLPLGYEQYF.